This TCR beta chain was captured by sequencing in a study of CD8+ T cells in alopecia areata. V shed 2 bases and J 2 bases; nucleotides not matched to a gene: 6. The V gene's germline CDR1 is SGHRS and CDR2 YFSETQ. The CDR3 consists of 15 residues. Sequencing used cDNA as its template, made by extracting RNA and reverse transcribing it. Sequencing was performed with immunoSEQ multiplex PCR; in TCRdb, only in-frame clones are kept and a portion is missing. This repertoire shows 200,000 to 250,000 clones, more than 55% found once; its top ten account for 0.95% to 1.5%. Treatment of the sample: oral pan-JAK inhibitor, 5-10 mg twice daily.

The gene calls are TRBV5-1 and TRBJ2-7, with TRBD2 matching over 8 bases. The input for sequencing was CD4+ T cells sorted from blood, taken at week 44, from a patient treated with tofacitinib. The sequence was obtained from a human donor with alopecia areata. Here the CDR3 reads CASSFQAGAPYEQYF. The CDR3 DNA follows: TGCGCCAGCAGCTTTCAAGCGGGGGCTCCCTACGAGCAGTACTTC.